This T cell receptor beta chain was identified in a study of blood T cell repertoires in COVID-19. As for the study in general: COVID-19 samples from acute and convalescent phases originated in the United States, Italy and Spain. In each case, the material was cDNA or gDNA derived from T cells, B-cell-depleted T cells, or PBMCs.

Authors' analysis steps: Counts of nucleated cells, estimated from reference gene primer amplification, were obtained. Repertoires were generated with immunoSEQ multiplex PCR, while TCRdb's copy carries only in-frame clones and drops some. V, J and clone size derive from that table, while D and trimming were established from the DNA sequence. The table shows 130,000 or so clones, with around 63% occurring only once. Germline CDR1 is GTSNPN and CDR2 is SVGIG (reference sequence). The CDR3 has 16 amino acids. The V gene end was trimmed by 2 bases and the J gene end by 6 bases; junction bases not matched to a gene: 12.

The clonotype originates from a woman in her 70s with acute or convalescent COVID-19. Sequenced input: peripheral blood. V usage is TRBV30 and J usage is TRBJ1-2; 10 bases are shared with TRBD1. The CDR3 nucleotides are TGTGCCTGGAGTCCTTCCTGGACAGGGGGTGTGAATGGCTACACCTTC. The encoded protein is CAWSPSWTGGVNGYTF.